These T cell receptor beta chains were read from a single sample in a study of radiotherapy plus CTLA-4 blockade in lung cancer. Data came from immunoSEQ multiplex PCR; TCRdb stores just in-frame clones and leaves some out. The repertoire holds about 90,000 clones, with under 85% as singletons. The specimen comprised peripheral blood, sampled from a patient treated with radiotherapy plus ipilimumab. These receptors were obtained from a human donor with non-small cell lung cancer that progressed on radiotherapy plus ipilimumab. Each CDR3 is given with its conserved first and last residue. The D gene is left open where the match is weak. Some rows mark clone size as missing; the rest say once, few, many or name a class of expanded clone.

DNA	CDR3	size	V	J	D
TGTGCCTGGAGTTCCGGGAGCGGGAGGGACACGCAGTATTTT	CAWSSGSGRDTQYF	-	TRBV30	TRBJ2-3	TRBD2
TGTGCCAGTATATGGTACACTGAAGCTTTCTTT	CASIWYTEAFF	-	TRBV19	TRBJ1-1	-
TGCGCCAGCAGCTTGGACCCCGACAGGGCGGACACCGGGGAGCTGTTTTTT	CASSLDPDRADTGELFF	-	TRBV5-1	TRBJ2-2	TRBD1
TGTGCCAGCAGTTTAGAGGGGTTCGAGCAGTACTTC	CASSLEGFEQYF	-	TRBV28	TRBJ2-7	-
TGTGCCAGCAGCTCCCAAGGGGTGTTCACCGGGGAGCTGTTTTTT	CASSSQGVFTGELFF	-	TRBV7-2	TRBJ2-2	-
TGTGCCAGCTCACCACCGGGATATACTAACTATGGCTACACCTTC	CASSPPGYTNYGYTF	-	TRBV18	TRBJ1-2	-
TGTGCCAGCAGTGTTGGATCCCCGGGACAGTCAACGCAGTATTTT	CASSVGSPGQSTQYF	-	TRBV2	TRBJ2-3	TRBD1
TGCGCCAGCAGCTTAGGGACAGAGTTCTACGAGCAGTACTTC	CASSLGTEFYEQYF	-	TRBV5-1	TRBJ2-7	TRBD1
TGTGCCAGCTCACTCCCGGGGGGAGATAATTCACCCCTCCACTTT	CASSLPGGDNSPLHF	-	TRBV18	TRBJ1-6	-
TGTGCCAGCAGCCGGGGACAGGGGGCGCGGGAGACCCAGTACTTC	CASSRGQGARETQYF	-	TRBV6-5	TRBJ2-5	TRBD1
TGCGCCAGCAGCTTATGGACTAGCGGGCTTGAGCAGTTCTTC	CASSLWTSGLEQFF	-	TRBV5-1	TRBJ2-1	TRBD2
TGTGCCATCAGTGTTGAGGGCCACGAGCAGTACTTC	CAISVEGHEQYF	-	TRBV10-3	TRBJ2-7	-
TGTGCCAGCAGTTACCGTAAAACAGGGAGGAATTCACCCCTCCACTTT	CASSYRKTGRNSPLHF	once	TRBV6-5	TRBJ1-6	-
TGCAGCGTTGAGCTAGCGTGGAATGAGCAGTTCTTC	CSVELAWNEQFF	-	TRBV29-1	TRBJ2-1	-
TGTGCCAGCAGCTTAGCCCTAGCGGGGGGGCGGGGCTCCTACAATGAGCAGTTCTTC	CASSLALAGGRGSYNEQFF	-	TRBV7-8	TRBJ2-1	TRBD2
TGCAGGGACAGGGTCAATCAGCCCCAGCATTTT	CRDRVNQPQHF	-	TRBV20-1	TRBJ1-5	TRBD1